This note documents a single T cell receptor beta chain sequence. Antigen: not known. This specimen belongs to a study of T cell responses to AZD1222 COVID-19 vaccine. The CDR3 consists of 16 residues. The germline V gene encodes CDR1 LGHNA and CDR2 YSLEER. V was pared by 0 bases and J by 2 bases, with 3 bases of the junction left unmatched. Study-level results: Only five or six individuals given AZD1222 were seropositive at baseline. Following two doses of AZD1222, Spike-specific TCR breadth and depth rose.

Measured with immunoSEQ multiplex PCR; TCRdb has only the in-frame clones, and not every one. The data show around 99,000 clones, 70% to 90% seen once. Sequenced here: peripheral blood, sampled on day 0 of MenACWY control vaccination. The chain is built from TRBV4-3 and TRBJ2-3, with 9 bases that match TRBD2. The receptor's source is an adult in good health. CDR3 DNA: TGCGCCAGCAGCCAAGAGCCTAGCGGGACCACAGATACGCAGTATTTT. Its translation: CASSQEPSGTTDTQYF.